The 17 T cell receptor beta chains reported below all come from one sample, sequenced in a study of T cells after yellow fever vaccination. TCRdb reprocessed the 5' RACE reads via MiXCR and lists one record per CDR3 protein. The sample includes some 350,000 distinct CDR3 sequences, roughly 4% of them seen just once. Sequencing was performed on PBMCs, taken 5 days after the yellow fever booster vaccination. These receptors were collected from a man aged 18 to 30 who received the YFV17D yellow fever vaccine.

This clonotype was detected many times. The rearrangement joins TRBV5-1 to TRBJ2-5; D is unclear. CDR3 length: 12 amino acids. V dropped 2 bases and J dropped 3 bases, with 5 bases sitting between them. Germline V gene lookup returns CDR1 SGHRS and CDR2 YFSETQ. CDR3 coding DNA: TGCGCCAGCAGCTTTGACGAAGAGACCCAGTACTTC. Its protein product is CASSFDEETQYF.

V and J are TRBV15 and TRBJ2-7; tentatively, D is TRBD1 (5 bases). CDR3 length equals 16 residues. Per germline, CDR1 LNHNV and CDR2 YYDKDF (reference sequence). V was cut by 0 bases and J by 5 bases, with 17 bases left in between. This CDR3 is CATSRDLDIQAHEQYF. The CDR3 bases are TGTGCCACCAGCAGAGACTTGGACATCCAAGCCCACGAGCAGTACTTC. The variable domain in full, completed from reference TRBV15 and TRBJ2-7, reads DAMVIQNPRYQVTQFGKPVTLSCSQTLNHNVMYWYQQKSSQAPKLLFHYYDKDFNNEADTPDNFQSRRPNTSFCFLDIRSPGLGDTAMYLCATSRDLDIQAHEQYFGPGTRLTVT.

This clonotype was detected only a few times. The rearrangement uses TRBV4-3 and TRBJ1-5; tentative D call: TRBD1 (5 bases). V was clipped by 2 bases and J by 0 bases, with 14 bases between them. The CDR3 is made up of 17 amino acids. CDR1 and CDR2 from the germline V gene are LGHNA and YSLEER. The CDR3 DNA follows: TGCGCCAGCAGCCAAATTTTCAGGGTGGGTAGCAATCAGCCCCAGCATTTT. It translates to CASSQIFRVGSNQPQHF.

In its sample, this clonotype was seen many times. J is TRBJ2-7 and V is TRBV7-2; unclear D gene. From germline, CDR1 is SGHTA and CDR2 FQGNSA. This CDR3 contains 14 residues. The germline V and J ends were trimmed by 1 base and 1 base, with 8 bases remaining between them. The CDR3 nucleotides read TGTGCCAGCAGCTTAGGGGCAGGATCCTACGAGCAGTACGTC. This encodes CASSLGAGSYEQYV.

This clonotype was seen a few times. The chain employs TRBV10-3 and TRBJ2-7, with 9 bases aligning to TRBD1. This CDR3 has 13 amino acids. CDR1 and CDR2 from the germline V gene are ENHRY and SYGVKD. V lost 9 bases to trimming and J lost 6 bases; unmatched junction nucleotides: 9. The CDR3, as DNA: TGTGCCATATCCGGGACAGGGTTGGTCGAGCAGTACTTC. Its translation: CAISGTGLVEQYF.

This clonotype has at least ten counts. The chain joins TRBV11-2 to TRBJ2-7; D is uncertain. CDR3 length: 15 amino acids. Germline CDR1 and CDR2: SGHAT and FQNNGV. V gave up 1 base and J gave up 1 base, with 11 bases separating them. CDR3 DNA: TGTGCCAGCAGCTTAGTAGCCGGTGCTTCCTACGAGCAGTACTTC. This translates into CASSLVAGASYEQYF.

This clonotype was seen a handful of times. CDR3 residues: CASSTGGVWSGANVLTF. The CDR3 DNA reads TGTGCCAGCAGTACCGGTGGCGTATGGTCGGGGGCCAACGTCCTGACTTTC. This chain connects TRBV12-3 or TRBV12-4 to TRBJ2-6; D is undetermined. The CDR3 contains 17 residues. V lost 5 bases, J lost 4 bases, and 18 bases lay in between.

This clonotype was seen more than once but under ten times. The chain joins TRBV18 to TRBJ1-4, with D possibly matching TRBD1 (6 bases). V gave up 3 bases and J gave up 5 bases, with 16 bases separating them. Germline V gene lookup returns CDR1 KGHSH and CDR2 LQKENI. This CDR3 has 16 amino acids. CDR3: CASSPPGARTNEKLFF. CDR3 bases: TGTGCCAGCTCACCTCCGGGGGCCCGGACGAATGAAAAACTGTTTTTT. Full variable domain (rest looked up from reference TRBV18 and TRBJ1-4): NAGVMQNPRHLVRRRGQEARLRCSPMKGHSHVYWYRQLPEEGLKFMVYLQKENIIDESGMPKERFSAEFPKEGPSILRIQQVVRGDSAAYFCASSPPGARTNEKLFFGSGTQLSVL.

This sequence joins TRBV4-2 and TRBJ1-1, with D possibly being TRBD1 (6 bases). The germline V gene encodes CDR1 LGHNA and CDR2 YNFKEQ. This CDR3 is built from 17 residues. Deletions cut 4 bases from V and 3 bases from J, with 21 bases between. CDR3 protein: CASSRLTADSYDTEAFF. CDR3 nucleotide sequence: TGTGCCAGCAGCCGGTTAACCGCGGACAGCTACGACACTGAAGCTTTCTTT.

This clonotype has a count of ten or more. The V and J genes are TRBV3-1 and TRBJ2-1; no definite D call. Germline assignment: CDR1 LGHDT and CDR2 YNNKEL (reference sequence). CDR3 size: 17 residues. Trimming pared 0 bases from V and 12 bases from J, leaving 24 bases between. The CDR3 region is CASSQEMRRFQRAGQFF. CDR3 coding DNA: TGTGCCAGCAGCCAAGAAATGAGGCGGTTTCAAAGGGCAGGGCAGTTCTTC.

This clonotype was recorded many times. The chain carries TRBV4-2 and TRBJ2-5; 9 bases fit TRBD2. V shed 0 bases and J 2 bases; nucleotides not matched to a gene: 7. This CDR3 has 17 amino acids. CDR1 is LGHNA and CDR2 is YNFKEQ in the germline V gene. CDR3 sequence (DNA): TGTGCCAGCAGCCAAGATCCTAGCGGGGTACTACAAGAGACCCAGTACTTC. The encoded protein is CASSQDPSGVLQETQYF.

This clonotype was seen only a few times. The chain is built from TRBV5-4 and TRBJ2-5; D possibly corresponds to TRBD1 (5 bases). CDR1 and CDR2 from the germline V gene are SGHNT and YYREEE (reference sequence). The CDR3 has 13 amino acids. Between the trimmed V and J ends, which lost 4 bases and 4 bases, there was a span of 11 bases. CDR3 amino acids: CASSIDRGETQYF. The CDR3 DNA is TGTGCCAGCAGCATAGACAGAGGAGAGACCCAGTACTTC. Full variable domain (rest looked up from reference TRBV5-4 and TRBJ2-5): ETGVTQSPTHLIKTRGQQVTLRCSSQSGHNTVSWYQQALGQGPQFIFQYYREEENGRGNFPPRFSGLQFPNYSSELNVNALELDDSALYLCASSIDRGETQYFGPGTRLLVL.

Only one count was recorded for this clonotype. The chain is built from TRBV12-3 or TRBV12-4 and TRBJ1-6; D remains unclear. This CDR3 is 11 amino acids long. V dropped 8 bases and J dropped 8 bases, with 7 bases sitting between them. The DNA for the CDR3 is TGTGCCAGCTGTTCATATTCACCCCTCCACTTT. It codes for CASCSYSPLHF.

This clonotype has only a few counts. J is TRBJ2-3 and V is TRBV5-4; 12 positions agree with TRBD2. CDR1 is SGHNT, CDR2 YYREEE, per germline (reference sequence). Trimming at V came to 0 bases and at J to 1 base, leaving 6 bases not matched to a gene. CDR3 length: 18 residues. CDR3 loop: CASSLATSGGLRTDTQYF. Here the CDR3 DNA reads TGTGCCAGCAGCTTGGCCACTAGCGGGGGGCTCCGCACAGATACGCAGTATTTT. Looking up the rest from reference TRBV5-4 and TRBJ2-3 gives the full variable domain: ETGVTQSPTHLIKTRGQQVTLRCSSQSGHNTVSWYQQALGQGPQFIFQYYREEENGRGNFPPRFSGLQFPNYSSELNVNALELDDSALYLCASSLATSGGLRTDTQYFGPGTRLTVL.

The chain links TRBV4-3 to TRBJ2-7, with TRBD1 identical over 7 bases. Germline V CDR1 and CDR2: LGHNA, YSLEER. The CDR3 has 16 amino acids. J lost 3 bases, V lost 0 bases, and 8 bases had no gene match. CDR3 protein: CASSQEGGSINYEQYF. The CDR3 DNA is TGCGCCAGCAGCCAAGAAGGGGGCTCCATTAACTACGAGCAGTACTTC.

The chain recombines TRBV12-3 or TRBV12-4 with TRBJ2-2; the match to TRBD2 covers 12 bases. This CDR3 spans 15 amino acids. Losses at the gene ends were 6 bases for V and 6 bases for J; bases not matched to a gene: 5. The CDR3 loop reads CASRLLAGGSGELFF. CDR3 sequence (DNA): TGTGCCAGCAGACTACTAGCGGGGGGCTCCGGGGAGCTGTTTTTT.

This clonotype was recorded at least ten times. The gene calls are TRBV7-9 and TRBJ2-7; 8 bases are a match to TRBD1. Germline V gives CDR1 SEHNR, CDR2 FQNEAQ (reference sequence). Trimming at V came to 7 bases and at J to 5 bases, leaving 4 bases not matched to a gene. This CDR3 comprises 12 residues. CDR3 amino acids: CASTSGGHEQYF. The CDR3 DNA follows: TGTGCCAGCACCTCAGGGGGCCACGAGCAGTACTTC.